This T cell receptor beta chain stems from a study of STAT3 mutations in large granular lymphocyte leukemia. Study-level points and caveats: After therapy, about 35% of the 18 patients switched clonotypes, all new clones STAT3 wild type. At least one immunodominant TCR beta clonotype appeared in every T-cell large granular lymphocyte leukemia patient.

Germline lookup yields CDR1 MDHEN and CDR2 SYDVKM. The CDR3 loop spans 15 amino acids. The germline V and J ends were trimmed by 5 bases and 0 bases, with 11 bases remaining between them. Using immunoSEQ multiplex PCR, the repertoire was profiled, and TCRdb retains in-frame clones only, with some absent. The sample includes over 10,000 clones, around 90% seen only once; the top ten take roughly 12%. As regards this clone: The target antigen is unknown.

The chain joins TRBV28 to TRBJ2-4; D may correspond to TRBD1 or TRBD2 (5 bases each). This TCR came from a human donor with T large granular lymphocyte leukemia. Some clones in this sample may be carry-over from other donors' samples. Sequenced material: PBMCs. This CDR3 reads CASSPGTRAKNIQYF. DNA for the CDR3: TGTGCCAGCAGTCCCGGGACGCGAGCCAAAAACATTCAGTACTTC.